This T cell receptor (beta chain) is from a study of blood T cell repertoires in COVID-19. The overall study: Specimens from acute and convalescent COVID-19 originated in the United States, Italy and Spain. In each case, the material was cDNA or gDNA derived from T cells, B-cell-depleted T cells, or PBMCs.

The CDR3 spans 17 residues. Looked up from germline, CDR1 is SGHVS and CDR2 is FNYEAQ. V lost 1 base and J 0 bases, leaving 10 bases between the germline ends. Original analysis: How many nucleated cells were present was estimated from reference gene primer amplification. Sequencing was performed with immunoSEQ multiplex PCR; in TCRdb, only in-frame clones are kept and a portion is missing. The D gene and trimming were derived from the DNA, and the V and J assignments and clone size from that table. The data contain 150,000 to 200,000 clones, about 80% of them singletons. Sequencing was done on a sample of peripheral blood. V is TRBV7-6 and J is TRBJ2-6; D might be TRBD2 (5 bases). The sequence was collected from a man between 60 and 70 years old with acute or convalescent COVID-19. This CDR3 is CASSLGAGYSGANVLTF. DNA of the CDR3: TGTGCCAGCAGCTTAGGGGCGGGTTACTCTGGGGCCAACGTCCTGACTTTC. The variable domain in full, with the rest retrieved from reference TRBV7-6 and TRBJ2-6, is GAGVSQSPRYKVTKRGQDVALRCDPISGHVSLYWYRQALGQGPEFLTYFNYEAQQDKSGLPNDRFSAERPEGSISTLTIQRTEQRDSAMYRCASSLGAGYSGANVLTFGAGSRLTVL.